This T cell receptor beta chain was captured by sequencing in a study of blood T cell repertoires in COVID-19. Looking at the study overall: Samples taken during acute and convalescent COVID-19 were collected in the United States, Italy and Spain. PBMCs, B-cell-depleted T cells, or T cells provided the cDNA or gDNA that made up the material.

Germline CDR1 and CDR2: MGHRA and YSYEKL. After removal of 0 bases from V and 6 bases from J, the junction contained 7 bases not matched to a gene. The CDR3 is 17 residues long. Authors' analysis steps: For nucleated cells, counts were estimated from reference gene primer amplification. Produced via immunoSEQ multiplex PCR; TCRdb's table is partial and in-frame only. V, J and clone size derive from that table, while D and trimming were established from the DNA sequence. The repertoire includes under 250,000 clones, 85% of them detected once, and around 6.4% sits in the top ten. This clonotype was sampled from a woman in her fifties or sixties with active or convalescent COVID-19. Sequencing was carried out using peripheral blood. J is TRBJ1-3 and V is TRBV4-1, with 11 bases aligning to TRBD1. CDR3 protein: CASSQDNRDRGTNTIYF. CDR3 nucleotides: TGCGCCAGCAGCCAAGATAATAGGGACAGGGGGACAAACACCATATATTTT.